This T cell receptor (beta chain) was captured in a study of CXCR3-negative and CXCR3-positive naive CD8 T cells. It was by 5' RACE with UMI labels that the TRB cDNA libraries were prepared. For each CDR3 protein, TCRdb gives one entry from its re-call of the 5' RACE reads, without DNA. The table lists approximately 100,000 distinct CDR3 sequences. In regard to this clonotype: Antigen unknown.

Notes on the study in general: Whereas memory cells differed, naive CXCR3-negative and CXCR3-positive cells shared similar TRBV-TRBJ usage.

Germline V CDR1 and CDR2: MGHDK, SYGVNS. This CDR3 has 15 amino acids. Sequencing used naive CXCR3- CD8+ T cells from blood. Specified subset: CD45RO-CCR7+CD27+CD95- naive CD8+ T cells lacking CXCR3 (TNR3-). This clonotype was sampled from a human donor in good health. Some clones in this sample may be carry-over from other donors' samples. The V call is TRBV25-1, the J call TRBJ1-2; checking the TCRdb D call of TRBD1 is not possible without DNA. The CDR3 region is CASSEWGQGLDGYTF.